This T cell receptor (beta chain) comes out of a study of blood T cells in healthy people across ages (dated by TCRdb to between 2014 and 2017). About the investigation overall: Template switching captured roughly one uniquely barcoded TCR beta cDNA molecule per two T cells in model experiments. The study measured age-related changes in TCR beta repertoire diversity using deep sequencing normalized with unique cDNA molecular identifiers. The donors were divided into four age groups: young (average around 16 years), middle-aged (almost 40), aged (under 70) and long-lived (roughly 82). Donors of different ages were randomly distributed across sequencing lanes to avoid experimental bias. The study analyzed two additional independent replicas of 1 million unique cDNA reads from the same blood draw for two donors, one aged 18 to 30 and one aged 80 or older. Overall study results and their limits: Estimates of total diversity based on one million sequenced T cells were regarded as lower bounds and as underestimates. Bulk unsorted PBMC profiling prevented conclusive comparison of naive and antigen-experienced compartments. As age increased, observed TCR beta diversity per million T cells dropped in a roughly linear way, and a significant reduction was already evident by age approximately 40. Donor CMV infection status was unknown, potentially confounding age-related changes in expanded clonotypes. The long-lived group showed more naive CD4+ T cells, fewer expanded clones and increased TCR diversity than the aged group, suggesting age selection. The percentage of naive T cells measured by flow cytometry correlated strongly with observed TCR beta diversity.

Receptor libraries were prepared by 5' RACE. Sequencer: Illumina HiSeq 2500. The second PCR ran for about 7 to 11 cycles and used a J-beta primer mix along with a sample-barcoded 5' primer. A unique molecular identifier was introduced onto each TCR beta cDNA molecule by a template-switch 5' adaptor carrying 12 random nucleotides. Each sample yielded at least 2.5 million CDR3-containing paired-end reads. The Mint cDNA synthesis kit, primed by a TRBC-specific oligonucleotide, was used to synthesize first-strand cDNA from all RNA. After uracil-DNA glycosylase treatment, a first 18-cycle PCR used universal primers M1SS and BC2_uni_R on all cDNA. The paper's processing steps were these. Normalization of each sample was performed by random selection of 1 million high-quality reads, each carrying a distinct molecular identifier. Instead of being binned into consensus sequences, reads with shared molecular identifiers were discarded. MiTCR, run with a Q25 quality threshold and the strictest error-elimination algorithm, handled CDR3 identification, clonotype clustering and error correction. A nonparametric unseen species model using Euler transformation provided a lower-bound estimate of total TCR beta diversity. TCRdb reanalyzed the raw reads on its own, using fastp at Q25 for trimming and MiXCR for clone calling, and kept in-frame beta chains. Merged by CDR3 protein, the rows form single entries marked with the most common genes and DNA. The V and J calls reflect TCRdb's pipeline rather than the authors' work. The sample records some 640,000 distinct CDR3 sequences, 49% of which are singletons. Clones ranked in the top ten supply 25% to 35% of the sample.

Details on this clonotype: Which antigen it targets is not known. No base quality information exists; no much larger clone differs at one position.

Ends trimmed: V by 6 bases, J by 3 bases; bases unmatched to a gene: 10. Per the germline V gene, MNHEY is the CDR1 and SVGEGT is the CDR2. Reading from cysteine to phenylalanine, the CDR3 counts 16 amino acids. Only the CDR3 region is kept as DNA, spanning 48 bases read in frame from base 1. The donors were 40 or so Caucasian individuals from Russia, aged roughly 6 to 95 years, who were systemically healthy. Ten milliliters of peripheral blood were drawn from each donor into EDTA-treated Vacutainer tubes. Ficoll-Paque density-gradient centrifugation was used to isolate PBMCs, with at least 7 million obtained per sample. Total RNA, at least 6 micrograms per sample, was extracted from PBMCs with Trizol reagent. For every donor, an aliquot of PBMCs went through flow cytometry to measure the percentages of naive CD45RAhigh/CD27high T cells.

The rearrangement combines TRBV6-2 or TRBV6-3 with TRBJ2-3; TRBD2 fits 9 bases in the junction. The material sequenced was blood. This TCR was sampled from an older woman in good health. The sequence in DNA is TGTGCCAGCAGCACCGATGGTCTAGCGGGAACAGATACGCAGTATTTT. Translated, it gives CASSTDGLAGTDTQYF.